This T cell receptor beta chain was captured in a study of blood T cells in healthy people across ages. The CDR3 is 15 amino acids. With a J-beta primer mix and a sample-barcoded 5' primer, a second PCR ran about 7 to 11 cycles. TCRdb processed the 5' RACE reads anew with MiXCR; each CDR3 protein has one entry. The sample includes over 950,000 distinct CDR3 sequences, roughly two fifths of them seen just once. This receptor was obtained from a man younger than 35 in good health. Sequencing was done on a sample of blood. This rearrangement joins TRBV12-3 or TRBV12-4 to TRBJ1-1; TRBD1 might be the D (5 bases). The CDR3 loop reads CATTKLVQGNTEAFF. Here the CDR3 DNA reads TGTGCTACAACTAAGCTGGTGCAGGGAAACACTGAAGCTTTCTTT.